The T cell receptor beta chain described here comes from a study of cytomegalovirus exposure and HLA in healthy donors. Study as a whole: Earlier, 90 million to 140 million unique TCR beta sequences were recovered from approximately 180 million T cells by an analysis.

General study results and limits: 164 TCR beta chains were listed as cytomegalovirus-associated. The CMV antigen specificity of a few CMV-associated chains was confirmed through in vitro analysis.

About this clone itself: Its antigen is still unknown.

PCR involved 60 Vbeta and 13 Jbeta primers. Per the original methods: In a later analysis, of around 85 million unique beta chains, roughly 11 million appeared in at least two donors. Here immunoSEQ multiplex PCR was the method, and the copy in TCRdb shows in-frame clones only, minus some. The V and J calls and clone size are taken from that table; D and trimming were inferred from the DNA. This sample has roughly 180,000 clones; 76% occur once, and the top ten carry 0.6% to 0.95%. This CDR3 has 14 amino acids. Germline assignment: CDR1 KGHSH and CDR2 LQKENI. The ends were cut back, 3 bases at V and 7 bases at J, with 10 bases in the middle.

This clonotype was sampled from a female donor in good health and CMV-seronegative. The sequenced sample was PBMCs. This chain connects TRBV18 to TRBJ1-6, with D possibly being TRBD1 (6 bases). The CDR3 loop reads CASSPDSVNSPLHF. CDR3 coding DNA: TGTGCCAGCTCACCGGACAGCGTCAATTCACCCCTCCACTTT.